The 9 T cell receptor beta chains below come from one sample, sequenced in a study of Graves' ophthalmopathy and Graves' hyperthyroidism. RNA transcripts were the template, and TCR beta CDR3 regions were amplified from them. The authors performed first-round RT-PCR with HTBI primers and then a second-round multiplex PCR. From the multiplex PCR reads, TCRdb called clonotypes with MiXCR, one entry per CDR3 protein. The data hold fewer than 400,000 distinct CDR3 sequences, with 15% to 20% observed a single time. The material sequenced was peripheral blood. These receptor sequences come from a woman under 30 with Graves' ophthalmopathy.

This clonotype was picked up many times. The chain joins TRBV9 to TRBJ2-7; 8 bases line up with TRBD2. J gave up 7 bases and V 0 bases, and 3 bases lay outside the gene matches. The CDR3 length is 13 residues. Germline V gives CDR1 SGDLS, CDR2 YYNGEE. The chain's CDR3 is CASSVVSGGEQYF. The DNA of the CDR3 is TGTGCCAGCAGCGTAGTTTCGGGAGGGGAGCAGTACTTC.

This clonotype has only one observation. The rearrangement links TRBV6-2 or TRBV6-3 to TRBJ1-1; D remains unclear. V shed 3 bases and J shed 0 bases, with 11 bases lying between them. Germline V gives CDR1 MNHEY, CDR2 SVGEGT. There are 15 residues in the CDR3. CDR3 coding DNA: TGTGCCAGCAGTTATGGGTCCAACTTGAACACTGAAGCTTTCTTT. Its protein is CASSYGSNLNTEAFF.

CDR3 nucleotides: TGCAGTGCTAGAGTTTCCTCCGGGACAGCCTATGGCTACACCTTC. Protein product: CSARVSSGTAYGYTF. The chain carries TRBV20-1 and TRBJ1-2; TRBD1 matches at 7 bases. Germline V gene lookup returns CDR1 DFQATT and CDR2 SNEGSKA (reference sequence). V was clipped by 1 base and J by 4 bases; unmatched bases: 9. The CDR3 length is 15 residues.

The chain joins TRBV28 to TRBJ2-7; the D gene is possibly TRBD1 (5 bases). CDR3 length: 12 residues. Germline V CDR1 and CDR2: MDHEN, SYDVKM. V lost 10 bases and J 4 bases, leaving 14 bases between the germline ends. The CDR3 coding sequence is TGTGCCACTGAGGCAGGGTCATACGAGCAGTACTTC. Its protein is CATEAGSYEQYF.

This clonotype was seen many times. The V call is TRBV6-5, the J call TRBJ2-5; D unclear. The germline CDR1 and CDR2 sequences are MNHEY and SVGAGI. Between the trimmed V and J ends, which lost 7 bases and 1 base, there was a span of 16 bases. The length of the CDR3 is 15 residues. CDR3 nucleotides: TGTGCCAGCACTTCTCTCTCCGCGGCCCAAGAGACCCAGTACTTC. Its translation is CASTSLSAAQETQYF.

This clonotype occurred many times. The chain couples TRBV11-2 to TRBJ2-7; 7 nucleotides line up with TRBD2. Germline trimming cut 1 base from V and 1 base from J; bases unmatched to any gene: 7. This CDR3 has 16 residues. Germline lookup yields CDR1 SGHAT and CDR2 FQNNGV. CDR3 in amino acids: CASSLGTGGISYEQYF. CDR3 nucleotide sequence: TGTGCCAGCAGCTTAGGGACCGGGGGGATTTCCTACGAGCAGTACTTC.

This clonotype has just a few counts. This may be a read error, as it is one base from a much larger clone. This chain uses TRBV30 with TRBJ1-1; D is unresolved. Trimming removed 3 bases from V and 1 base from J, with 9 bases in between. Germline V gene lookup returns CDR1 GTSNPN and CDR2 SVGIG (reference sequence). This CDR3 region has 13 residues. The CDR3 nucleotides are TGTGCCTGGAGCAAGGCCGCGAACACTGAAGCTTTCTTT. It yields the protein CAWSKAANTEAFF.

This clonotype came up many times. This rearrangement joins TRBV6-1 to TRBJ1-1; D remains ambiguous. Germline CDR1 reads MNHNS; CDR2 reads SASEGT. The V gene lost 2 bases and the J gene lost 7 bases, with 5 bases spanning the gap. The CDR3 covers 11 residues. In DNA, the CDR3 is TGTGCCAGCAGTGAAAAGGATGAAGCTTTCTTT. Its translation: CASSEKDEAFF.

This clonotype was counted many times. CDR3 region: CASSELVGAPNYGYTF. The CDR3 nucleotides read TGTGCCAGCAGTGAACTTGTTGGGGCGCCTAACTATGGCTACACCTTC. This chain uses TRBV6-1 with TRBJ1-2, with D possibly TRBD1 on 5 matching bases. Between the trimmed V and J ends, which lost 2 bases and 0 bases, there was a span of 13 bases. Germline assignment: CDR1 MNHNS and CDR2 SASEGT. The CDR3 totals 16 residues.